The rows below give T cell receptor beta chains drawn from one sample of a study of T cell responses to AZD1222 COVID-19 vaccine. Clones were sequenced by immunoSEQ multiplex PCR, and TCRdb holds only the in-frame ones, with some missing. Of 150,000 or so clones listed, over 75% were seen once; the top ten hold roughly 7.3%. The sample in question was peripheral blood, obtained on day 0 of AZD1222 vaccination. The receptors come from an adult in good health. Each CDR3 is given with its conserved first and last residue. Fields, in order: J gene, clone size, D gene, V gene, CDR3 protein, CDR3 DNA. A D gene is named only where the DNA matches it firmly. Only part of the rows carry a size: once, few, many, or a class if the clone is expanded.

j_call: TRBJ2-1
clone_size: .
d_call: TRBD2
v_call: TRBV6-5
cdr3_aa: CASRPGLAAHEQFF
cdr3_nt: TGTGCCAGCAGACCGGGACTAGCGGCCCATGAGCAGTTCTTC

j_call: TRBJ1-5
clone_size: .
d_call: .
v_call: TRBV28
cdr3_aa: CASRRSAVLLNQPQHF
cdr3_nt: TGTGCCAGCAGACGCTCGGCCGTACTTCTCAATCAGCCCCAGCATTTT

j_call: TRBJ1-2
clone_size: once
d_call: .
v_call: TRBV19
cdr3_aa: CASSTGASYGYTF
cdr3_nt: TGTGCCAGTTCGACAGGAGCTTCCTATGGCTACACCTTC

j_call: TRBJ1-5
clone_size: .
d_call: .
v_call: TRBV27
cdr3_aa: CASSSRDTGSQAQHF
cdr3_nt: TGTGCCAGCAGTTCCCGGGACACAGGGAGTCAAGCCCAGCATTTT

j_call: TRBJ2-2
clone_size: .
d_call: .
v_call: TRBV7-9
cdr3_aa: CASTKDPNTGELFF
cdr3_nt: TGTGCCAGCACAAAAGATCCGAACACCGGGGAGCTGTTTTTT

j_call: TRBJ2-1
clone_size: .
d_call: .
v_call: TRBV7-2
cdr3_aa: CASSLGDHYNEQFF
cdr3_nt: TGTGCCAGCAGCTTAGGGGACCACTACAATGAGCAGTTCTTC

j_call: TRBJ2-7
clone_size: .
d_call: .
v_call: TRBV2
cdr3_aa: CASSRGRSYEQYF
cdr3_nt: TGTGCCAGCTCCCGCGGCAGGTCCTACGAGCAGTACTTC

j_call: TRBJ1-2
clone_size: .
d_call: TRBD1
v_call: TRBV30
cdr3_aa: CASEQQGANGYTF
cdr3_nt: TGTGCCTCGGAACAACAGGGGGCTAATGGCTACACCTTC

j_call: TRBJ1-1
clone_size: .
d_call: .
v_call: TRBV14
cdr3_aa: CASSQEQRTEAFF
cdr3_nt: TGTGCCAGCAGCCAAGAGCAGCGCACTGAAGCTTTCTTT

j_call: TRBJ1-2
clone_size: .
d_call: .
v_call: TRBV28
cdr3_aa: CASKRAESNYGYTF
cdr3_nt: TGTGCCAGCAAGAGAGCAGAGTCTAACTATGGCTACACCTTC

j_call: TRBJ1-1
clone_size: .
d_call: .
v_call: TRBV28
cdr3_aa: CASSPTGFLAGLVF
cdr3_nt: TGTGCCAGCAGCCCGACTGGTTTTTTGGCGGGTTTGGTCTTT

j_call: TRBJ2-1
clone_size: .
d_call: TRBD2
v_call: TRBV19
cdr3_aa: CASSPLAGGLGNEQFF
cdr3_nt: TGTGCCAGTAGTCCCCTAGCGGGAGGACTTGGGAATGAGCAGTTCTTC

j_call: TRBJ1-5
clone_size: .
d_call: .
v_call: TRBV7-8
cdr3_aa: CASSLDVQPQHF
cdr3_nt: TGTGCCAGCAGCTTAGATGTGCAGCCCCAGCATTTT

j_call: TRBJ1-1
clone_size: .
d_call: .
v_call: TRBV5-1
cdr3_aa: CASSLEPNTEAFF
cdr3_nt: TGCGCCAGCAGCTTGGAACCGAACACTGAAGCTTTCTTT

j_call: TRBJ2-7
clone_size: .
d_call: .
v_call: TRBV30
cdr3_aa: CAWRPSTVRSYEQYF
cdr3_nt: TGTGCCTGGAGACCCTCGACAGTAAGGTCCTACGAGCAGTACTTC

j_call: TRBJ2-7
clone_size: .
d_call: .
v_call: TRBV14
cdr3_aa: CASSRVFTYEQYF
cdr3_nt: TGTGCCAGCAGCCGGGTCTTCACCTACGAGCAGTACTTC

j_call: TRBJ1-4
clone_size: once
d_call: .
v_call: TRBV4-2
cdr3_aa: CASSQGVDSAEKLFF
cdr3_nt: TGTGCCAGCAGCCAAGGTGTGGACTCGGCGGAAAAACTGTTTTTT

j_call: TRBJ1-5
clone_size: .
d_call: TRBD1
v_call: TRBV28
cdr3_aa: CASSTGGAPSNQPQHF
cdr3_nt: TGTGCCAGCAGTACAGGGGGCGCCCCGAGCAATCAGCCCCAGCATTTT

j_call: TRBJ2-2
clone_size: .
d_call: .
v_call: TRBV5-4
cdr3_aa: CASSATTSGELFF
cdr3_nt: TGTGCCAGCAGCGCCACGACTAGCGGGGAGCTGTTTTTT

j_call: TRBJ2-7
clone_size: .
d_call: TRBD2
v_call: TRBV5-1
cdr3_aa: CASSLRLAEPYEQYF
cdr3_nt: TGCGCCAGCAGCCTCCGACTAGCGGAGCCCTACGAGCAGTACTTC

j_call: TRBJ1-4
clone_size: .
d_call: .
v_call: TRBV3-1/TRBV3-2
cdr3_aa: CASSRVGANEKLFF
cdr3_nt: TGTGCCAGCAGCCGAGTCGGGGCTAATGAAAAACTGTTTTTT

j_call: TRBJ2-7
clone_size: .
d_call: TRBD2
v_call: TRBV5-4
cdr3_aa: CAFNGRGDYEQYF
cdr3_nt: TGTGCCTTCAACGGACGGGGGGACTACGAGCAGTACTTC

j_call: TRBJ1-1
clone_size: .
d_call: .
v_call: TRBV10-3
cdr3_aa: CAISEFGTEAFF
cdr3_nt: TGTGCCATCAGTGAGTTCGGCACTGAAGCTTTCTTT

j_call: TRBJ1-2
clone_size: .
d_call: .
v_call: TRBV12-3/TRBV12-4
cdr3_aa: CASSFTGAYGYTF
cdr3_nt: TGTGCCAGCAGTTTCACCGGGGCTTATGGCTACACCTTC

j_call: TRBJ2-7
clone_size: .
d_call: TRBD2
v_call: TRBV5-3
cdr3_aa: CARSPWGGLDYEQYF
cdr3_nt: TGTGCCAGAAGTCCCTGGGGGGGACTAGACTACGAGCAGTACTTC

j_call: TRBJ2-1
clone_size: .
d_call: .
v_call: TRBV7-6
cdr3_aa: CASSLAPGGVSGNEQFF
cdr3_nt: TGTGCCAGCAGCTTAGCGCCCGGAGGAGTTTCGGGCAATGAGCAGTTCTTC

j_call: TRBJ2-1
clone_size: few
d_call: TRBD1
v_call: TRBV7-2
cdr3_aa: CASSLGGTGFDEQFF
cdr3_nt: TGTGCCAGCAGCTTAGGTGGGACAGGGTTCGATGAGCAGTTCTTC

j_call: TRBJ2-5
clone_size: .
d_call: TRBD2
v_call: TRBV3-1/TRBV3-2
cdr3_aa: CASSPTGTSKQTQYF
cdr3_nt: TGTGCCAGCAGCCCGACCGGGACTAGCAAGCAGACCCAGTACTTC

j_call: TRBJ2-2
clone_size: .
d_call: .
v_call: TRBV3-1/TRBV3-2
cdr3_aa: CASSQGVSTSGELFF
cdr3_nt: TGTGCCAGCAGCCAAGGTGTATCGACTAGCGGGGAGCTGTTTTTT

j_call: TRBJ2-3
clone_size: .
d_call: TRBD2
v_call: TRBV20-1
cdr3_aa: CSASGSGIFTQYF
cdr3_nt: TGCAGTGCTAGTGGTAGCGGGATATTTACGCAGTATTTT

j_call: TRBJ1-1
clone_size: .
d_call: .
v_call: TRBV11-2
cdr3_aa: CASSLDQETEAFF
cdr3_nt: TGTGCCAGCAGCTTAGATCAGGAAACTGAAGCTTTCTTT

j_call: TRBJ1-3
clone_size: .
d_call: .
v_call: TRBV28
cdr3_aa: CASSFLRAESGNTIYF
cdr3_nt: TGTGCCAGCAGTTTCTTGAGGGCGGAATCTGGAAACACCATATATTTT

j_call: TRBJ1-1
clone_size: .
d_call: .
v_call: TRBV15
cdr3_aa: CATTRSTMNTEAFF
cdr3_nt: TGTGCCACCACCCGATCGACCATGAACACTGAAGCTTTCTTT

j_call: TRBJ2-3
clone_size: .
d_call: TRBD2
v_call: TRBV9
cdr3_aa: CASSKGGRAFDTQYF
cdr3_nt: TGTGCCAGCAGTAAAGGCGGGAGGGCCTTTGATACGCAGTATTTT

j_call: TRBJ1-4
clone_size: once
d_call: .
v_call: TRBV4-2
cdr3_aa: CASSPGGTNEKLFF
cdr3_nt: TGTGCCAGCAGCCCGGGGGGAACTAATGAAAAACTGTTTTTT

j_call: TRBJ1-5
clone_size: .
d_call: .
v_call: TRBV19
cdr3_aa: CASTPRAGPQHF
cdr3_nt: TGTGCCAGTACCCCCAGGGCAGGTCCCCAGCATTTT

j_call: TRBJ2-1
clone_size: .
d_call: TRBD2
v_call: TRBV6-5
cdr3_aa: CASSYSGRGDEQFF
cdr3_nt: TGTGCCAGCAGTTATAGCGGGAGGGGGGATGAGCAGTTCTTC

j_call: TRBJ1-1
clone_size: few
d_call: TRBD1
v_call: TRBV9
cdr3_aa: CASSGTGEWTEAFF
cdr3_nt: TGTGCCAGCAGCGGGACAGGGGAATGGACTGAAGCTTTCTTT

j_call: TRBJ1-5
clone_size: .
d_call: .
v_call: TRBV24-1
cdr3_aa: CATSDTGVGQPQHF
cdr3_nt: TGTGCCACCAGTGATACGGGGGTCGGTCAGCCCCAGCATTTT

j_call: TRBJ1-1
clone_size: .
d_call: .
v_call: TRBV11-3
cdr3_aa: CASSSRLNTEAFF
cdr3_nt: TGTGCCAGCAGCTCCCGACTAAACACTGAAGCTTTCTTT

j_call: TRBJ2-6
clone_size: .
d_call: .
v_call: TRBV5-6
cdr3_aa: CASSLASAGANVLTF
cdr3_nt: TGTGCCAGCAGCTTGGCGAGCGCTGGGGCCAACGTCCTGACTTTC

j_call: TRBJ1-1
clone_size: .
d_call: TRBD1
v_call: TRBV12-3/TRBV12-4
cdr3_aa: CASSGQGWEAFF
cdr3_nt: TGTGCCAGCAGTGGACAGGGATGGGAGGCTTTCTTT

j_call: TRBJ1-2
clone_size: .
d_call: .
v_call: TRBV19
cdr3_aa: CASRPGGAYNYGYTF
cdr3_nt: TGTGCCAGTAGGCCCGGGGGGGCCTACAACTATGGCTACACCTTC

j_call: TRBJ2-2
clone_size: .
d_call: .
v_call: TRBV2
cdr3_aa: CASRVTDPNTGELFF
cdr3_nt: TGTGCCAGCAGAGTGACAGATCCGAACACCGGGGAGCTGTTTTTT

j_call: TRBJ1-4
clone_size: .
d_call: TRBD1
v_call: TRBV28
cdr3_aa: CASSLTGVSEKLFF
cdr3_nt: TGTGCCAGCAGCCTTACAGGGGTTAGTGAAAAACTGTTTTTT

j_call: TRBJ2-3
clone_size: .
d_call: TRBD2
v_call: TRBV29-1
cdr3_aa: CSVGHASGGSTDTQYF
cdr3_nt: TGCAGCGTTGGGCACGCTAGCGGGGGTAGCACAGATACGCAGTATTTT

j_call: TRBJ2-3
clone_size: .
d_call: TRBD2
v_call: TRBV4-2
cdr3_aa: CASSQDTSGGGQDTQYF
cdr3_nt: TGTGCCAGCAGCCAAGATACTAGCGGGGGGGGCCAAGATACGCAGTATTTT

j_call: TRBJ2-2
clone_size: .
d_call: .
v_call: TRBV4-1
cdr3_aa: CASSQMEFGGVAGELFF
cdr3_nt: TGCGCCAGCAGCCAAATGGAGTTCGGGGGAGTTGCCGGGGAGCTGTTTTTT

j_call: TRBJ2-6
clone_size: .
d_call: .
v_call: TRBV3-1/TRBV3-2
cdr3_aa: CASSLISGANVLTF
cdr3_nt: TGTGCCAGCAGCCTAATCTCTGGGGCCAACGTCCTGACTTTC

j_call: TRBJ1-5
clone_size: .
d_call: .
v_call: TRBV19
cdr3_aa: CASARPANQPQHF
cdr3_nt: TGTGCCAGTGCCCGGCCAGCAAATCAGCCCCAGCATTTT

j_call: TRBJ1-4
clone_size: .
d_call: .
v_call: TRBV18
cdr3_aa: CASSPVEGEKLFF
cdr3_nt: TGTGCCAGCTCACCGGTGGAAGGGGAAAAACTGTTTTTT

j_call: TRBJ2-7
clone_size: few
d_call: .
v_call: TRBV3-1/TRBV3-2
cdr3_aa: CASTSGGAHSYEQYF
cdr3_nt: TGTGCCTCAACGAGTGGTGGAGCGCACTCCTACGAGCAGTACTTC

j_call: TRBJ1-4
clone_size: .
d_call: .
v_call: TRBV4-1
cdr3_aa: CASSAYMGGEKLFF
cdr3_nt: TGCGCCAGCAGTGCCTACATGGGCGGTGAAAAACTGTTTTTT

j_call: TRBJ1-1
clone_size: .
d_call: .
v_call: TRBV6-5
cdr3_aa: CASSLWTEAFF
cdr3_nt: TGTGCCAGCAGTTTATGGACCGAAGCTTTCTTT

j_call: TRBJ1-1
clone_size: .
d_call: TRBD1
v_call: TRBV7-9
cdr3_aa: CASSNHQGGRTEAFF
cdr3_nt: TGTGCCAGCAGCAACCACCAGGGGGGAAGGACTGAAGCTTTCTTT

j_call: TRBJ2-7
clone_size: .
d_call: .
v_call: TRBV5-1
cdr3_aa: CASSGGGGPNSIPYF
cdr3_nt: TGCGCCAGCAGTGGCGGCGGCGGGCCTAACAGTATTCCGTACTTC

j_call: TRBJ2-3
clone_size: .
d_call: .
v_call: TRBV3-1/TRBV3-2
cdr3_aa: CASSQGEGTDTQYF
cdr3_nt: TGTGCCAGCAGCCAAGGGGAGGGCACAGATACGCAGTATTTT

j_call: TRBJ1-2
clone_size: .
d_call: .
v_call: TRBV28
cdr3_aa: CASGSWQVWRDYGYTF
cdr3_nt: TGTGCCAGCGGATCCTGGCAGGTCTGGAGGGACTATGGCTACACCTTC

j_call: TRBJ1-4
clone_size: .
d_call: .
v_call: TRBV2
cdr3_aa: CASSPGPPRGLFF
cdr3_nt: TGTGCCAGCAGCCCGGGCCCCCCGAGGGGACTGTTTTTT

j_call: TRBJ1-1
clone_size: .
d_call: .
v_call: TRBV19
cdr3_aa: CASSSQGFWSEAFF
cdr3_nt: TGTGCCAGTAGTTCACAGGGTTTTTGGTCTGAAGCTTTCTTT